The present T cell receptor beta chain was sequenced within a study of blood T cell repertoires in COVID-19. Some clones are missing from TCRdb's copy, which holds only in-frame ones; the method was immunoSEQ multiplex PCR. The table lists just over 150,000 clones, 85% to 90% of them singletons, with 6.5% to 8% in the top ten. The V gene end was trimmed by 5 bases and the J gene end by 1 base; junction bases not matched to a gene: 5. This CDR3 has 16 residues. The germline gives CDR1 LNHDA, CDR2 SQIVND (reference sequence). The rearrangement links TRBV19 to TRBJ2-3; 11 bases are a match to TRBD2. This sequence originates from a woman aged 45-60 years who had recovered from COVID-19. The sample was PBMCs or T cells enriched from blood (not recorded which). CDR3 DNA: TGTGCCAGTAGTCGCCAACTAGCGGGAGGCACAGATACGCAGTATTTT. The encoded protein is CASSRQLAGGTDTQYF.